This TCR beta chain was sequenced in a study of OX40 agonist ivuxolimab in advanced cancers. Overall study: Patients were given ivuxolimab, an antibody that agonizes OX40 (CD134). Ivuxolimab, which patients received intravenously every 2 weeks, was dosed at 0.01 to 10 mg/kg.

With regard to this clone: Its target is not known.

TCRdb's table, derived via immunoSEQ multiplex PCR, lists solely in-frame clones and lacks some. This sample has approximately 110,000 clones, with less than 95% found just once. The CDR3 length is 16 residues. Germline CDR1 SGHNT, CDR2 YYREEE (reference sequence). The ends were cut back, 4 bases at V and 4 bases at J, with 20 bases in the middle. Points from the study as a whole: The antigen specificity of the peripheral T cells (those that were expanded) was not determined.

Specimen: CD4+ or CD8+ T cells sorted from blood, collected in a trial of the OX40 agonist ivuxolimab. The rearrangement joins TRBV5-4 to TRBJ2-5, with D perhaps TRBD1 (6 bases). The clonotype was recovered from an adult with an advanced solid tumor such as melanoma, head and neck, liver or kidney cancer. The CDR3 DNA reads as TGTGCCAGCAGCCAAGATGGGGGCGCGAGGGGAGAGACCCAGTACTTC. Translation: CASSQDGGARGETQYF.